The 2 T cell receptor beta chains below all came from one sample that was sequenced in a study of blood T cell repertoires in COVID-19. The repertoire was sequenced with immunoSEQ multiplex PCR; TCRdb's copy has only in-frame clones and lacks some. The sample yields roughly 80,000 clones, 75% to 90% seen once. The sequenced sample consisted of peripheral blood. The receptors derive from a human donor in a cohort sampled during active COVID-19.

This clone was found a few times. The V gene is TRBV19, the J gene TRBJ1-4; no clear D gene. The V and J ends lost 3 bases and 4 bases respectively, with 6 bases between them. CDR1 is LNHDA, CDR2 SQIVND, per germline (reference sequence). This CDR3 spans 13 amino acids. The DNA of the CDR3 is TGTGCCAGTAGTATGTCTAGTAATGAAAAACTGTTTTTT. As protein: CASSMSSNEKLFF.

The V call is TRBV7-9, the J call TRBJ2-1; 12 nucleotides line up with TRBD2. V lost 4 bases and J lost 6; bases outside the gene matches: 1. The germline gives CDR1 SEHNR, CDR2 FQNEAQ (reference sequence). The CDR3 totals 14 residues. The chain's CDR3 is CASSWGLAGNEQFF. Written as DNA, the CDR3 is TGTGCCAGCAGCTGGGGACTAGCGGGCAATGAGCAGTTCTTC.